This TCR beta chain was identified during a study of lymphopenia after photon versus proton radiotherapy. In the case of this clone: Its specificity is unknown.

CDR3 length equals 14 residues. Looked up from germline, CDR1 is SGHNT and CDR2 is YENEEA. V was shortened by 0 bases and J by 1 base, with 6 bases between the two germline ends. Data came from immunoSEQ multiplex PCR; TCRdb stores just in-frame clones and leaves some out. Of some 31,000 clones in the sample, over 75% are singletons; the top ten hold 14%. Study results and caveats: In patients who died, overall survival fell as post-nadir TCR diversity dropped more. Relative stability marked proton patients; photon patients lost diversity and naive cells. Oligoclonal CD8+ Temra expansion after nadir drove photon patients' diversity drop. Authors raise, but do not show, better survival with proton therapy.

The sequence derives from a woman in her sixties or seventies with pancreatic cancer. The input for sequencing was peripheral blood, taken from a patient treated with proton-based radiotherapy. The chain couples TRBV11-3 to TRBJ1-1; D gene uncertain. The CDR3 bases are TGTGCCAGCAGCTTAGAGGCCCAGAACACTGAAGCTTTCTTT. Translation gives CASSLEAQNTEAFF. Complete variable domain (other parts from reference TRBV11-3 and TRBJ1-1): EAGVVQSPRYKIIEKKQPVAFWCNPISGHNTLYWYLQNLGQGPELLIRYENEEAVDDSQLPKDRFSAERLKGVDSTLKIQPAELGDSAVYLCASSLEAQNTEAFFGQGTRLTVV.